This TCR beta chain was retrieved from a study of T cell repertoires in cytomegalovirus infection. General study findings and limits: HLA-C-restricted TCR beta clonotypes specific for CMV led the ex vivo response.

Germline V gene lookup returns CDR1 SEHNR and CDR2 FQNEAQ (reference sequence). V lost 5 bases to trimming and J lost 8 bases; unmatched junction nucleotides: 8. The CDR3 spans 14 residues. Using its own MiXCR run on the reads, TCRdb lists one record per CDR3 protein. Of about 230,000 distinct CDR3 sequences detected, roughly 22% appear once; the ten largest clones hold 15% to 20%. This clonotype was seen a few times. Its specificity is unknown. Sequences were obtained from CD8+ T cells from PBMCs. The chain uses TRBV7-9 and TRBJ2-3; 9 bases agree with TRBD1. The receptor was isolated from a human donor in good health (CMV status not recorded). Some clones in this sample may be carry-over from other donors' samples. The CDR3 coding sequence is TGTGCCAGCAGCGGGACAGGGCCCCCAGTTACGCAGTATTTT. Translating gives CASSGTGPPVTQYF.